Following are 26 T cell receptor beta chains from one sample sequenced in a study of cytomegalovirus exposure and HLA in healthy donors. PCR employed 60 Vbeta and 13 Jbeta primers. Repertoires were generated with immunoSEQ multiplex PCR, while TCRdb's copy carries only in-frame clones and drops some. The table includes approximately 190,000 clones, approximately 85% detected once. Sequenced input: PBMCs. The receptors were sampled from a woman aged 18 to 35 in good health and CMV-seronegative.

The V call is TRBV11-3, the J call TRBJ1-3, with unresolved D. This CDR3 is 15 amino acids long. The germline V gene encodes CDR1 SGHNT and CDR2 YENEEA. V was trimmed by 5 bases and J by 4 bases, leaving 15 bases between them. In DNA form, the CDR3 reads TGTGCCAGCAGCCCTGCCCTCGGTTGGGGAAACACCATATATTTT. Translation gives CASSPALGWGNTIYF.

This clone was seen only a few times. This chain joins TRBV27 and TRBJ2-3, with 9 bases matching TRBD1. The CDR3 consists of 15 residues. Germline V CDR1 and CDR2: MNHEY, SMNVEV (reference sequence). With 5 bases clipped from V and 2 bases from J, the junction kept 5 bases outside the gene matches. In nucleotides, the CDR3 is TGTGCCAGCAGTCCCAGGACAGGGGCCACAGATACGCAGTATTTT. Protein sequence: CASSPRTGATDTQYF.

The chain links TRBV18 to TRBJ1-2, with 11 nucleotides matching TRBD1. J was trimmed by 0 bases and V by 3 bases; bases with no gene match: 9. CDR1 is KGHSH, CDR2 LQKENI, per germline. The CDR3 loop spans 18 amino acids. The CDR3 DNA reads TGTGCCAGCTCACCCAAAGCGGGGACAGGGGGAGCTAACTATGGCTACACCTTC. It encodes CASSPKAGTGGANYGYTF.

This CDR3 reads CAISSSGTGELYGYTF. CDR3 nucleotide sequence: TGTGCCATCAGCTCTTCCGGGACAGGCGAATTATATGGCTACACCTTC. The chain recombines TRBV10-3 with TRBJ1-2; 8 nucleotides agree with TRBD1. CDR1 and CDR2 (germline): ENHRY, SYGVKD. The trim removed 6 bases at V and 5 bases at J, leaving 14 bases unmatched. The CDR3 length is 16 residues.

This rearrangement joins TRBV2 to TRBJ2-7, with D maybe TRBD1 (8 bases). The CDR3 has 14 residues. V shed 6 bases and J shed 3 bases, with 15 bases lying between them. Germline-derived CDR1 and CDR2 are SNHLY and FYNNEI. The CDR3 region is CASRPQGGIYEQYF. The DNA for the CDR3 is TGTGCCAGCAGACCACAGGGGGGGATCTACGAGCAGTACTTC.

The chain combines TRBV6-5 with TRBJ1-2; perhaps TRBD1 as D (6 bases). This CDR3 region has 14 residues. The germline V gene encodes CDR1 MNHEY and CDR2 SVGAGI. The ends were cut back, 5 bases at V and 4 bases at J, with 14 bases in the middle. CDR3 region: CASSPRDTPYGYTF. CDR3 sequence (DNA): TGTGCCAGCAGTCCTCGGGACACTCCCTATGGCTACACCTTC.

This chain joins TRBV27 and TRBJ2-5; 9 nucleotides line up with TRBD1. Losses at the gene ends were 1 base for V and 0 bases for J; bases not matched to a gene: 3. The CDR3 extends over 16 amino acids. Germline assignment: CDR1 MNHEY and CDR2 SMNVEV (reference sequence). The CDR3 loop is CASSLFGQGYQETQYF. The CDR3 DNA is TGTGCCAGCAGTTTATTTGGACAGGGGTACCAAGAGACCCAGTACTTC.

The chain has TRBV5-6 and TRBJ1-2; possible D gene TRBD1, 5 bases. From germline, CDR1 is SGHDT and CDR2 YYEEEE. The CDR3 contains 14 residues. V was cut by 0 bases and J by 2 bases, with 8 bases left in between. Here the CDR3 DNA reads TGTGCCAGCAGCTTGGCTCCAGGGAACTATGGCTACACCTTC. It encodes CASSLAPGNYGYTF.

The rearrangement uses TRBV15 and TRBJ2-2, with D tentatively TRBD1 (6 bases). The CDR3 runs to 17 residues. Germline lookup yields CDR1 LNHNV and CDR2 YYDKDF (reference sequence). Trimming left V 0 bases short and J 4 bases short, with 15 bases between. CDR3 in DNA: TGTGCCACCAGCAGAGATCGCCTGGACAGTACCACCGGGGAGCTGTTTTTT. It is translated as CATSRDRLDSTTGELFF.

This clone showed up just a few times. The CDR3: CSAGGGSYEQYF. The DNA of the CDR3 is TGCAGCGCTGGGGGGGGTTCGTACGAGCAGTACTTC. The V and J genes are TRBV29-1 and TRBJ2-7, with 7 positions matching TRBD2. Losses at the gene ends were 7 bases for V and 4 bases for J; bases not matched to a gene: 7. CDR3 size: 12 residues. Germline loops: CDR1 SQVTM, CDR2 ANQGSEA.

CDR3 region: CSDTVDSYNEQFF. CDR3 nucleotide sequence: TGCAGCGATACAGTCGACTCCTACAATGAGCAGTTCTTC. The chain employs TRBV29-1 and TRBJ2-1; the D is unclear. Per germline, CDR1 SQVTM and CDR2 ANQGSEA. V dropped 7 bases and J dropped 0 bases, with 10 bases sitting between them. The CDR3 has 13 amino acids.

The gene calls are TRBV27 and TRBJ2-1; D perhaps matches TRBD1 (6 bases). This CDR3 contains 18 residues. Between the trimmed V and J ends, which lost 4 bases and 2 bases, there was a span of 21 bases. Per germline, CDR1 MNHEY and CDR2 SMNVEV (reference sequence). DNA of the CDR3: TGTGCCAGCAGTTCAAATCCTAACAGGGCGAGAACCTACAATGAGCAGTTCTTC. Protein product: CASSSNPNRARTYNEQFF.

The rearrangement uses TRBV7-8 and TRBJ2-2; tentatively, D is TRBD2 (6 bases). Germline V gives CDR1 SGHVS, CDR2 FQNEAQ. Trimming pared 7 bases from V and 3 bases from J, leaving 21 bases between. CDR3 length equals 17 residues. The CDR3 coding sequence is TGTGCCAGCACCCCTCGAGCGGGTTACTCGGACACCGGGGAGCTGTTTTTT. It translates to CASTPRAGYSDTGELFF.

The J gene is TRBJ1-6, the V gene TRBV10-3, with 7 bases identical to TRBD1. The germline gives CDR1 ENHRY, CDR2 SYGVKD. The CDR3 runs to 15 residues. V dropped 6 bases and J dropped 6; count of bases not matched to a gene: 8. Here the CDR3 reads CAISRDSLLNSPLHF. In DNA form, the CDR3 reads TGTGCCATCAGCCGGGACAGTCTTCTTAATTCACCCCTCCACTTT.

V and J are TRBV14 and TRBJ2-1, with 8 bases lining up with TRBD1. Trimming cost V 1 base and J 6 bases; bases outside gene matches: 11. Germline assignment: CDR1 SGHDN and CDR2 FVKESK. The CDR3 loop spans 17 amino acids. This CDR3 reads CASSQASTGVVRNEQFF. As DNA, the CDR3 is TGTGCCAGCAGCCAAGCATCGACAGGGGTGGTTCGCAATGAGCAGTTCTTC.

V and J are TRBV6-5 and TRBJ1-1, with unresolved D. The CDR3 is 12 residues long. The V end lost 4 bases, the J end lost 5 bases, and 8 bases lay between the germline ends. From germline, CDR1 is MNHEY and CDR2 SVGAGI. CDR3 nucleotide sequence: TGTGCCAGCAGTTCGGTAGAAACTGAAGCTTTCTTT. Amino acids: CASSSVETEAFF.

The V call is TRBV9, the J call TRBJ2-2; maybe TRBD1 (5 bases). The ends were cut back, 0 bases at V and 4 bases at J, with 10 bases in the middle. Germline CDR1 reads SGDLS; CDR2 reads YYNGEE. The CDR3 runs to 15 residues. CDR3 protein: CASSVEATGTGELFF. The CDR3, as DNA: TGTGCCAGCAGCGTAGAGGCCACAGGCACCGGGGAGCTGTTTTTT.

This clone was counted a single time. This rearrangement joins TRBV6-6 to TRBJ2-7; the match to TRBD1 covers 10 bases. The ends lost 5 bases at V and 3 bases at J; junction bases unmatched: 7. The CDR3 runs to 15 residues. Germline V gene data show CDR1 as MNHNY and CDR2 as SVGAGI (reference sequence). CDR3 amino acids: CASSQSTGGNYEQYF. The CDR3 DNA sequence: TGTGCCAGCAGTCAATCGACAGGGGGCAACTACGAGCAGTACTTC.

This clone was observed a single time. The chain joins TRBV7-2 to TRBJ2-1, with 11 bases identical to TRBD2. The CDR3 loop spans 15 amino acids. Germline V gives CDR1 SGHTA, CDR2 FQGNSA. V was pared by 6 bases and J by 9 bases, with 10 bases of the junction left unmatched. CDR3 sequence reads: CASSPTSGRWGEQFF. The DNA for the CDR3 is TGTGCCAGCAGTCCCACTAGCGGGAGATGGGGTGAGCAGTTCTTC.

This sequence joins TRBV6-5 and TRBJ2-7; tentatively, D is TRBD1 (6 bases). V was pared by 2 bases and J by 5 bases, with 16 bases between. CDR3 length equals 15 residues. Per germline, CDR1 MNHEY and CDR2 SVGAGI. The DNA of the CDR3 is TGTGCCAGCAGTTACGCGGACAGTGCATGGAACGAGCAGTACTTC. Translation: CASSYADSAWNEQYF.

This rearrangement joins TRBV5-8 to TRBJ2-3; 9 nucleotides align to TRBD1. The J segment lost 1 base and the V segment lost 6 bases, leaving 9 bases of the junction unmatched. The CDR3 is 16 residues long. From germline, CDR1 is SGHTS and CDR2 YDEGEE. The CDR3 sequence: CASTPNRGPGTDTQYF. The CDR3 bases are TGTGCCAGCACCCCCAACAGGGGGCCCGGCACAGATACGCAGTATTTT.

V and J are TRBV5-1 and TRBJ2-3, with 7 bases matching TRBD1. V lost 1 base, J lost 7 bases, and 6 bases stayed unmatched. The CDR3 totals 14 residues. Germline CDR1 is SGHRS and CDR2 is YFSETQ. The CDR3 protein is CASSLTSGGYTQYF. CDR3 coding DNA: TGCGCCAGCAGCTTGACGTCAGGGGGATATACGCAGTATTTT.

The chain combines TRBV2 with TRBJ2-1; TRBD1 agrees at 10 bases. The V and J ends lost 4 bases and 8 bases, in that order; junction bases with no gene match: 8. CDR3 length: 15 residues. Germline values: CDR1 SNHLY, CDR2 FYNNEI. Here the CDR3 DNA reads TGTGCCAGCAGTGTGGAGGGGGACAGGGGAGATGAGCAGTTCTTC. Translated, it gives CASSVEGDRGDEQFF.

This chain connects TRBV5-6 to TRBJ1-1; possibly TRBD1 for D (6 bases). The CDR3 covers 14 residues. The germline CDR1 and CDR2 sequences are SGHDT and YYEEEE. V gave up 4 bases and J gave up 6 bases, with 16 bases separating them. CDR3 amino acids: CASSQTQGNPEAFF. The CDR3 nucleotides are TGTGCCAGCAGCCAGACTCAGGGGAATCCTGAAGCTTTCTTT.

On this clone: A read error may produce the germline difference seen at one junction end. CDR3 sequence (DNA): TGTGCCAGCAGTCTAGCGGGAGGCCACAATGAGCAGCTCTTC. Protein sequence: CASSLAGGHNEQLF. This rearrangement joins TRBV6-5 to TRBJ2-1, with 11 nucleotides matching TRBD2. Germline values: CDR1 MNHEY, CDR2 SVGAGI. This CDR3 comprises 14 residues.

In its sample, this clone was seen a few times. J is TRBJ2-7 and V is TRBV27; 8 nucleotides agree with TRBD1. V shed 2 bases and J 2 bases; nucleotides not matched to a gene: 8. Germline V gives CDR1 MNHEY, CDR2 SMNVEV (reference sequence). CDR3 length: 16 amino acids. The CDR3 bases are TGTGCCAGCAGTTTAAAAGCAGGGGGCCTCCCCTACGAGCAGTACTTC. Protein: CASSLKAGGLPYEQYF.